The TCR beta chain under discussion was sequenced for a study of blood T cell repertoires in COVID-19. Study-wide background: Acute-phase and convalescent COVID-19 samples originated in the United States, Italy and Spain.

Germline-derived CDR1 and CDR2 are SGHRS and YFSETQ. This CDR3 is built from 19 residues. J lost 0 bases, V lost 2 bases, and 12 bases had no gene match. This table comes from immunoSEQ multiplex PCR, and its TCRdb copy is limited to in-frame clones, with some not included. The table records some 250,000 clones, 75% to 90% of them present only once. The cohort comprised adults aged about 18 to 100 years residing in 20 to 30 US areas. Clinical history reported by participants formed the basis on which cohorts were assigned. The chain recombines TRBV5-1 with TRBJ2-1; TRBD2 matches 9 bases. The specimen sequenced was PBMCs or T cells enriched from blood (not recorded which). The source of this sequence is a woman aged 50 to 65 who had recovered from COVID-19. As DNA, the CDR3 is TGCGCCAGCAGCTTCGCGCCCCCTCCGGGACTAGCCTCCTACAATGAGCAGTTCTTC. Protein: CASSFAPPPGLASYNEQFF.